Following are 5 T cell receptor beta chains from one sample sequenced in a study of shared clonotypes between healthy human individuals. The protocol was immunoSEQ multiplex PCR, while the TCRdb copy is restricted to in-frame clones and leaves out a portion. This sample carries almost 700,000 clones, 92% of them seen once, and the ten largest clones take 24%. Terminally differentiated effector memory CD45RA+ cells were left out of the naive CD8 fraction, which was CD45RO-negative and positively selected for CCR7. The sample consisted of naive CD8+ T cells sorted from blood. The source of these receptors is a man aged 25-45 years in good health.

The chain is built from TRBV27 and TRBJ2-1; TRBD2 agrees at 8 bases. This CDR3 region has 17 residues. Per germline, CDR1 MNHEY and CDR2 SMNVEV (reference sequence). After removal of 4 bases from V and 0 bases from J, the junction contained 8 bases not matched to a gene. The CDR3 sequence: CASSSGLAGLSYNEQFF. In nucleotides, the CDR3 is TGTGCCAGCAGTTCCGGGCTAGCGGGCCTCTCCTACAATGAGCAGTTCTTC.

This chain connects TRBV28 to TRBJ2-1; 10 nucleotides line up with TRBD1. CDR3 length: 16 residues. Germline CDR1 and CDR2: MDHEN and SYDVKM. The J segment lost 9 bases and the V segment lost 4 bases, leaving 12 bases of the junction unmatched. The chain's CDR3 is CASSSPPGQGLREQFF. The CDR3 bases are TGTGCCAGCAGTTCGCCCCCGGGACAGGGGTTGCGTGAGCAGTTCTTC.

In DNA form, the CDR3 reads TGTGCCAGCAGGCGGGACCCCTACGAGCAGTACTTC. Translated: CASRRDPYEQYF. The chain uses TRBV2 and TRBJ2-7, with D possibly being TRBD2 (6 bases). V shed 6 bases and J shed 2 bases, with 8 bases lying between them. The CDR3 sequence is 12 residues long. Germline-derived CDR1 and CDR2 are SNHLY and FYNNEI.

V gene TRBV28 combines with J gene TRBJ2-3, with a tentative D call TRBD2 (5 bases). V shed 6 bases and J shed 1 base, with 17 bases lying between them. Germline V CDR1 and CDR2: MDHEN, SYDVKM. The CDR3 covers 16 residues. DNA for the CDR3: TGTGCCAGCAGCTCTGGACTGAGCCCCCGCACAGATACGCAGTATTTT. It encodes CASSSGLSPRTDTQYF.

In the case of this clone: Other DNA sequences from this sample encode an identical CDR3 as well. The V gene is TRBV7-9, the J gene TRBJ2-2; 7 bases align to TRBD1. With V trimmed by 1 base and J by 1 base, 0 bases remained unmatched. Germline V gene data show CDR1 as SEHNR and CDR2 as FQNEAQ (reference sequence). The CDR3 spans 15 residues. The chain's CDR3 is CASSLGTGNTGELFF. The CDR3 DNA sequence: TGTGCCAGCAGCTTAGGGACAGGGAACACCGGGGAGCTGTTTTTT. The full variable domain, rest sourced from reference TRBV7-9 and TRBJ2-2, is DTGVSQNPRHKITKRGQNVTFRCDPISEHNRLYWYRQTLGQGPEFLTYFQNEAQLEKSRLLSDRFSAERPKGSFSTLEIQRTEQGDSAMYLCASSLGTGNTGELFFGEGSRLTVL.